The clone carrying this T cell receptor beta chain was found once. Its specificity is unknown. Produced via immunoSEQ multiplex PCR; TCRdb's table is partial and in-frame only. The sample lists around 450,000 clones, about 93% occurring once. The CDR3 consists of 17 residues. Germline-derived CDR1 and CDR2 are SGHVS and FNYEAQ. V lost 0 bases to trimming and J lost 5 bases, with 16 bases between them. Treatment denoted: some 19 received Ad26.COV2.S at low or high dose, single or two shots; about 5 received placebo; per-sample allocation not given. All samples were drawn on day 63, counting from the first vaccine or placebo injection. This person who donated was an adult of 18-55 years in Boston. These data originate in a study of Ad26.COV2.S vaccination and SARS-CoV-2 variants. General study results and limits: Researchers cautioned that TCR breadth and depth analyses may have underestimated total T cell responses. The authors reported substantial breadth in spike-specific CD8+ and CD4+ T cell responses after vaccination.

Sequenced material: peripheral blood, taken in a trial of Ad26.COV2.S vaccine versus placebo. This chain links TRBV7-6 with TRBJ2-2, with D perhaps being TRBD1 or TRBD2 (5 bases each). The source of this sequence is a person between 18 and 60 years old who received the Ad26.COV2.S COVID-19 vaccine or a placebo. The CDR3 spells CASSLASSGRETGELFF. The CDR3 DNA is TGTGCCAGCAGCTTAGCTTCCTCGGGACGCGAGACCGGGGAGCTGTTTTTT.